The rows below give T cell receptor beta chains drawn from one sample of a study of regulatory T cells in long-lasting Graves disease. TCRdb ran MiXCR on the multiplex PCR reads and lists one entry per CDR3 protein. The data contain approximately 350,000 distinct CDR3 sequences, 15% to 20% of them singletons. This same sample was also taken into another study, of T cells in Graves' hyperthyroidism and ophthalmopathy.

This sample comprised peripheral blood mononuclear cells (PBMCs), obtained at new diagnosis, from a patient treated with antithyroid drugs. These TCRs come from a woman under 30 with Graves disease. Each CDR3 is given with its conserved first and last residue. A D gene is named only where the DNA matches it firmly. Clone size is not always given. Where it is, it says once, few, many or a class for expanded clones.

v_gene	len	abundance	d_gene	j_gene	CDR3nt	CDR3aa
TRBV9	15	-	-	TRBJ2-3	TGTGCCGGCAGCGTAGGAGAGGTTGTGGGAGATACGCAGTATTTT	CAGSVGEVVGDTQYF
TRBV2	13	many	-	TRBJ2-7	TGTGCCAGCAGTGGTAGAGGTATACGAAGGCAGTACTTC	CASSGRGIRRQYF
TRBV14	17	-	-	TRBJ1-4	TGTGCCAGCAGCCAAGTGGGGACATTCCGCACTAATGAAAAACTGTTTTTT	CASSQVGTFRTNEKLFF
TRBV10-3	12	few	TRBD2	TRBJ2-5	TGTGCCACCGGACTAGTCTTAGAGACCCAGTACTTC	CATGLVLETQYF
TRBV27	15	many	TRBD2	TRBJ2-3	TGTGCCAGCAGCTTAGCGGGAGCCAGCACAGATACGCAGTATTTT	CASSLAGASTDTQYF
TRBV29-1	12	many	TRBD2	TRBJ2-3	TGCAGCATACGGGAGGGTCCAGATACGCAGTATTTT	CSIREGPDTQYF
TRBV20-1	12	many	-	TRBJ2-5	TGCAGTCCTCGTGGGTTATCGGAGACCCAGTACTTC	CSPRGLSETQYF
TRBV11-2	17	many	TRBD2	TRBJ2-3	TGTGCCAGCAGCTCAGGACTAGCGGGAGATCGCACAGATACGCAGTATTTT	CASSSGLAGDRTDTQYF
TRBV12-3/TRBV12-4	15	many	-	TRBJ2-1	TGTGCCAGCACCGTCTCGGCCGACCCTGGCAGTGAGCAGTTCTTC	CASTVSADPGSEQFF
TRBV28	16	-	TRBD1	TRBJ2-5	TGTGCCAGCAGTCACCCCGGGACAGGGGTAGTGGAGACCCAGTACTTC	CASSHPGTGVVETQYF
TRBV18	14	many	TRBD2	TRBJ2-7	TGTGCCAGCTCACCACTAGCGGGGGGGCGTGAGCAGTACTTC	CASSPLAGGREQYF
TRBV15	14	-	-	TRBJ2-1	TGTGCCACCAGCAGAGATCGGGGAAGAGGTGAGCAGTTCTTC	CATSRDRGRGEQFF
TRBV2	12	-	-	TRBJ1-5	TGTGCCAGCAGCGTTAAAGATTCGATCCAGCATTTT	CASSVKDSIQHF
TRBV11-2	15	many	TRBD1	TRBJ1-6	TGTGCCAGCAGCCCCAGGACAGGGCCCAATTCACCCCTCCACTTT	CASSPRTGPNSPLHF
TRBV24-1	15	few	TRBD1	TRBJ1-2	TGTGCCACCAGTGACGCCTCCGGACAGGGAGTGGGCTACACCTTC	CATSDASGQGVGYTF
TRBV6-1	15	many	TRBD1	TRBJ2-2	TGTGCCAGCAGTGCCGGGACAGGGGACACCGGGGAGCTGTTTTTT	CASSAGTGDTGELFF
TRBV20-1	13	many	-	TRBJ2-1	TGCAGTGCTCGGTATACGGGGGAGAGGGGGCAGTTCTTC	CSARYTGERGQFF
TRBV6-1	17	few	TRBD1	TRBJ1-3	TGTGCCAGCAGTGATGGGGACAGACTGATCTCTGGAAACACCATATATTTT	CASSDGDRLISGNTIYF
TRBV27	15	-	TRBD1	TRBJ2-7	TGTGCCAGCAGTTTATCGCAGGGGGCCATCTACGAGCAGTACTTC	CASSLSQGAIYEQYF
TRBV27	14	many	-	TRBJ1-5	TGTGCCAGCAGTTTGTTCCAGAGCAATCAGCCCCAGCATTTT	CASSLFQSNQPQHF
TRBV19	15	many	TRBD1	TRBJ2-7	TGTGCCAGTAGTACAACAGGGGACCCCTCCTACGAGCAGTACTTC	CASSTTGDPSYEQYF
TRBV6-1	15	-	-	TRBJ2-5	TGTGCCAGCAGTACCGGGGGGCTGGGGCGAGAGACCCAGTACTTC	CASSTGGLGRETQYF
TRBV30	16	few	TRBD2	TRBJ2-5	TGTGCCTGGAGTCCGGCTAGCGGAGCTTTCCAAGAGACCCAGTACTTC	CAWSPASGAFQETQYF
TRBV5-1	16	few	TRBD2	TRBJ2-7	TGCGCCAGCAGCAGCCAAGGGACTAGCGGGAACTACGAGCAGTACTTC	CASSSQGTSGNYEQYF
TRBV10-3	18	-	-	TRBJ2-6	TGTGCCATCAGGCCGGTCGGAGGCCTGGGGTCTGGGGTCAACGTCCTGACTTTC	CAIRPVGGLGSGVNVLTF
TRBV5-1	15	many	-	TRBJ2-3	TGCGCCAGCAGGAACGAGGGTCTCTTCACAGATACGCAGTATTTT	CASRNEGLFTDTQYF
TRBV5-1	13	few	-	TRBJ1-5	TGCGCCAGCAGCTTTGGGGGGGGAAAGCCCCAGCATTTT	CASSFGGGKPQHF
TRBV6-1	13	-	-	TRBJ1-5	TGTGCCAGCAGGACGAGGACGGATCAGCCCCAGCATTTT	CASRTRTDQPQHF
TRBV25-1	11	few	-	TRBJ2-1	TGTGCCAGGCAGGGTTGCAATGAGCAGTTCTTC	CARQGCNEQFF
TRBV5-4	16	-	TRBD1	TRBJ1-4	TGTGCCAGCAGCGATGACAGGGCCAGGACTAATGAAAAACTGTTTTTT	CASSDDRARTNEKLFF
TRBV7-3	16	-	TRBD1	TRBJ1-1	TGTGCCAGCAGCCTAAGGTGGGGGGACAGACCCGAGGAAGCTTTCTTT	CASSLRWGDRPEEAFF
TRBV30	14	many	-	TRBJ1-2	TGTGCCTGGAGTGTACGGCAGGAAAACTATGGCTACACCTTC	CAWSVRQENYGYTF
TRBV28	13	many	-	TRBJ2-7	TGTGCCAGCCTTGGATGGGGACCCTTCGAGCAGTACTTC	CASLGWGPFEQYF
TRBV7-9	13	many	-	TRBJ2-1	TGTGCCAGCAGACCGGCTCCCGATGGTGAGCAGTTCTTC	CASRPAPDGEQFF
TRBV3-1	15	many	TRBD2	TRBJ2-2	TGTGCCTCCTTCGTCAGACTAGCGGACACCGGGGAGCTGTTTTTT	CASFVRLADTGELFF
TRBV6-1	15	-	TRBD1	TRBJ1-1	TGTGCCAGCAGTCGACAGGGTCGGATGAACACTGAAGCTTTCTTT	CASSRQGRMNTEAFF
TRBV2	14	many	-	TRBJ2-1	TGTGCCAGCGGTACCTCACCCACTAGCAATGAGCAGTTCTTC	CASGTSPTSNEQFF
TRBV20-1	12	many	-	TRBJ2-1	TGCAGTGCTCCAGGTCCTGGCAATGAGCAGTTCTTC	CSAPGPGNEQFF
TRBV28	14	many	-	TRBJ2-7	TGTGCCAGCAGTTTACTACAGGGTTCCTACGAGCAGTACTTC	CASSLLQGSYEQYF
TRBV7-3	16	many	TRBD2	TRBJ2-5	TGTGCCAGCAGCACCTCTAGCGGGGGGGAGCGAGAGACCCAGTACTTC	CASSTSSGGERETQYF
TRBV5-1	14	-	TRBD2	TRBJ2-5	TGCGCCAGCAGCCGGAGCGGGGCCCAAGAGACCCAGTACTTC	CASSRSGAQETQYF
TRBV4-1	16	-	-	TRBJ2-2	TGCGCCAGCAGCCAAGATGGGGGGCCGAACACCGGGGAGCTGTTTTTT	CASSQDGGPNTGELFF
TRBV7-9	13	few	-	TRBJ2-7	TGTGCCAGCAGCTTAGGTTCGGGGCCCGAGCAGTACTTC	CASSLGSGPEQYF
TRBV2	14	many	TRBD1	TRBJ1-4	TGTGCCAGCAGGGCGGACAGGGCAAATGAAAAACTGTTTTTT	CASRADRANEKLFF
TRBV11-2	16	-	-	TRBJ1-4	TGTGCCAGCAGCTTAGCGCCCATTGGGGGGGGTGAAAAACTGTTTTTT	CASSLAPIGGGEKLFF
TRBV13	18	many	TRBD2	TRBJ2-2	TGTGCCAGCAGCAAAATCCCGGGACTAGCGCTGAACACCGGGGAGCTGTTTTTT	CASSKIPGLALNTGELFF